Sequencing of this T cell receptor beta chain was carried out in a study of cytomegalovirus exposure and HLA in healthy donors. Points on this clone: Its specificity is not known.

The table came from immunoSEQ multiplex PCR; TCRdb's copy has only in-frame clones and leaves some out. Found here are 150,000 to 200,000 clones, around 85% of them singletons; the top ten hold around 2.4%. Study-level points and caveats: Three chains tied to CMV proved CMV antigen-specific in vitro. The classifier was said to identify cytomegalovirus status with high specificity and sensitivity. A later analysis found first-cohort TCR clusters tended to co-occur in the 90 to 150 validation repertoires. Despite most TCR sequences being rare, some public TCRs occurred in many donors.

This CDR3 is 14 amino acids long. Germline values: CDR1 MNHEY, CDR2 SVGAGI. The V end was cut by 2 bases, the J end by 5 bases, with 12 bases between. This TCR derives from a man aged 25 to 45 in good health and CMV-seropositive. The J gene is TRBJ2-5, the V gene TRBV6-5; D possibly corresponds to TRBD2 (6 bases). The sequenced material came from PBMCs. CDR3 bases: TGTGCCAGCAGTTACAGTGAGGGAGGCGAGACCCAGTACTTC. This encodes CASSYSEGGETQYF.